This entry lists 2 T cell receptor beta chains sequenced from one sample in a study of shared clonotypes between healthy human individuals. Sequencing used immunoSEQ multiplex PCR; TCRdb keeps in-frame clones, though not all of them. The repertoire has around 1.1 million clones, approximately 80% of them found once; the top ten carry 0.61%. The sample comprised memory CD4+ T cells from PBMCs. This sample's subset: CD45RA-negative fraction. The receptors stem from a man aged 18 to 29 in good health. Some clones in this sample may be carry-over from other donors' samples.

This clone was seen a single time. V usage is TRBV29-1 and J usage is TRBJ1-1, with 7 bases identical to TRBD1. From germline, CDR1 is SQVTM and CDR2 ANQGSEA. V lost 6 bases and J lost 4; bases outside the gene matches: 5. This CDR3 is 12 amino acids long. CDR3 coding DNA: TGCAGCGTACGAAGGGGGCCCACTGAAGCTTTCTTT. Protein: CSVRRGPTEAFF.

The J gene is TRBJ2-4, the V gene TRBV5-4; D is possibly TRBD2 (6 bases). The V gene lost 4 bases and the J gene lost 8 bases, with 16 bases spanning the gap. The CDR3 is made up of 14 amino acids. Germline V lookup: CDR1 SGHNT, CDR2 YYREEE (reference sequence). Here the CDR3 reads CASSQPGSGDIQYF. The DNA of the CDR3 is TGTGCCAGCAGCCAGCCGGGATCGGGGGACATTCAGTACTTC.